Sequencing of this T cell receptor (beta chain) was carried out in a study of cytomegalovirus exposure and HLA in healthy donors. Study details: Tens of millions of unique TCR sequences came from HLA-typed donors in an early release. Study-level findings and limits: Among TCR beta chains, those listed as cytomegalovirus-associated numbered roughly 150. A later analysis found that most CMV-associated TCR beta chains appeared HLA-restricted. The authors reported that TCR beta sequences could predict HLA-A and HLA-B alleles. These predictions were accurate for most subjects in the first cohort.

The PCR used 60 Vbeta and 13 Jbeta primers. Using immunoSEQ multiplex PCR, the repertoire was profiled, and TCRdb retains in-frame clones only, with some absent. The sample includes approximately 300,000 clones, approximately 84% of them seen just once. A word on this clone: Its target is unknown.

The V segment lost 2 bases and the J segment 7 bases; nucleotides outside the gene matches: 2. The germline V gene encodes CDR1 SGHKS and CDR2 YYEKEE (reference sequence). The CDR3 consists of 13 residues. The TCR was taken from a middle-aged woman in good health and CMV-seropositive. Input material: PBMCs. V and J are TRBV5-5 and TRBJ1-1, with 10 nucleotides matching TRBD1. The CDR3 nucleotides are TGTGCCAGCAGCTTAGGGACAGGGGTTGAAGCTTTCTTT. Translation gives CASSLGTGVEAFF.